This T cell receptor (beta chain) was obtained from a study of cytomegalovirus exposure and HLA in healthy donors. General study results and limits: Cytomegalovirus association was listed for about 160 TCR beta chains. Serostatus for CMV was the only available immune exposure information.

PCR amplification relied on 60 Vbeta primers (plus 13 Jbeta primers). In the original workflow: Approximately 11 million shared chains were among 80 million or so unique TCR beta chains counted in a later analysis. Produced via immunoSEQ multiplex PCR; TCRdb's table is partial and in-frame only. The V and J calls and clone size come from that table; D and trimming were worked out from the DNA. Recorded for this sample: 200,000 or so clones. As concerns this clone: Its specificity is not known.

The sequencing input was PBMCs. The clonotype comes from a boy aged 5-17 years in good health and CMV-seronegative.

In DNA form, the CDR3 reads TGTGCCAGCAACCCAGCGGGGGGGCAGGCTGAGCAGTTCTTC. Translated: CASNPAGGQAEQFF. The chain links TRBV6-6 to TRBJ2-1; 10 bases align to TRBD2. The V gene's germline CDR1 is MNHNY and CDR2 SVGAGI (reference sequence). There are 14 residues in the CDR3. Trimming at V came to 7 bases and at J to 9 bases, leaving 9 bases not matched to a gene.